Each of the 22 T cell receptor beta chains below was sequenced from the same sample in a study of human T cells and chemical hapten exposure. Time point noted: patch test 1, 2 weeks after DPC sensitization. Indicated treatment: therapeutic diphenylcyclopropenone sensitization with weekly scalp DPC. MiXCR, applied by TCRdb to the RACE reads, yields one record per CDR3 protein. The profile covers some 70,000 distinct CDR3 sequences, with 32% appearing a single time and 8.9% taken by the ten largest. Specimen: whole blood, collected in connection with sensitization to the hapten diphenylcyclopropenone (DPC). The receptors derive from a man aged 40-49 years with alopecia areata. Some clones in this sample may be carry-over from other donors' samples.

The rearrangement links TRBV4-3 to TRBJ2-3; D perhaps matches TRBD2 (6 bases). The CDR3 has 16 amino acids. The germline CDR1 and CDR2 sequences are LGHNA and YSLEER. Trimming pared 1 base from V and 4 bases from J, leaving 15 bases between. CDR3 amino acids: CASSQAGKRVPDTQYF. As DNA, the CDR3 is TGCGCCAGCAGCCAAGCGGGGAAGCGGGTTCCAGATACGCAGTATTTT.

The V and J genes are TRBV7-2 and TRBJ2-1; the D is unclear. CDR3 length: 14 amino acids. V was clipped by 1 base and J by 5 bases, with 9 bases between them. Germline CDR1 and CDR2: SGHTA and FQGNSA. The CDR3 protein is CASSLGAANNEQFF. The CDR3 DNA reads as TGTGCCAGCAGCTTAGGGGCCGCGAACAATGAGCAGTTCTTC.

This clonotype was seen only a few times. The chain links TRBV20-1 to TRBJ2-3; D possibly corresponds to TRBD2 (5 bases). Trimming cost V 5 bases and J 6 bases, with 15 bases left between them. Germline V gives CDR1 DFQATT, CDR2 SNEGSKA (reference sequence). The CDR3 contains 13 residues. CDR3 region: CSALVGLTDTQYF. The CDR3 region has the DNA TGCAGTGCTCTTGTCGGACTCACGGATACGCAGTATTTT.

The chain employs TRBV12-3 or TRBV12-4 and TRBJ2-7; no clear D gene. The CDR3 runs 9 residues. V lost 8 bases and J lost 6, with 5 bases in between. CDR3 nucleotide sequence: TGTGCCAGCCGAAGCGAGCAGTACTTC. Protein product: CASRSEQYF.

The V and J genes are TRBV5-6 and TRBJ2-4; 14 nucleotides align to TRBD2. Germline CDR1 and CDR2: SGHDT and YYEEEE. With 2 bases clipped from V and 4 bases from J, the junction kept 5 bases outside the gene matches. The CDR3 spans 17 residues. CDR3 sequence (DNA): TGTGCCAGCAGCTTTGGACTAGCGGGAGGAAGGAAAAACATTCAGTACTTC. As protein: CASSFGLAGGRKNIQYF.

The sample holds a few counts of this clonotype. The chain joins TRBV14 to TRBJ1-1; D gene ambiguous. CDR1 is SGHDN, CDR2 FVKESK, per germline. V lost 4 bases and J 3 bases, leaving 9 bases between the germline ends. The CDR3 totals 13 residues. CDR3 protein: CASSPLRYTEAFF. The CDR3 DNA sequence: TGTGCCAGCAGCCCACTCCGATACACTGAAGCTTTCTTT.

This clonotype has a handful of counts. V is TRBV6-1 and J is TRBJ1-5, with D possibly being TRBD1 (6 bases). Germline V CDR1 and CDR2: MNHNS, SASEGT. V was pared by 11 bases and J by 4 bases, with 21 bases between. The CDR3 contains 15 residues. The CDR3: CAAKGDVVQNQPQHF. In DNA, the CDR3 is TGTGCCGCAAAGGGGGACGTGGTCCAAAATCAGCCCCAGCATTTT.

This rearrangement joins TRBV5-1 to TRBJ1-1; 9 bases align to TRBD1. CDR3 length equals 15 residues. Per germline, CDR1 SGHRS and CDR2 YFSETQ. Losses at the gene ends were 0 bases for V and 6 bases for J; bases not matched to a gene: 6. DNA of the CDR3: TGCGCCAGCAGCTTGGGGGGGACAGGGACGCCTGAAGCTTTCTTT. Its translation: CASSLGGTGTPEAFF.

This chain uses TRBV21-1 with TRBJ2-1; TRBD1 reflects the table's D call only, with no check against the DNA. TRBV21-1 has pseudogene status. This CDR3 is 14 amino acids long. CDR3 region: CASRRTGETNEQFF. The CDR3 nucleotides are TGTGCCAGCAGGAGGACAGGGGAGACCAATGAGCAGTTCTTC.

V usage is TRBV2 and J usage is TRBJ2-1; TRBD2 matches at 7 bases. Germline CDR1 reads SNHLY; CDR2 reads FYNNEI. The CDR3 is 14 residues long. J was trimmed by 15 bases and V by 3 bases; bases with no gene match: 14. The CDR3 spells CASSEELAGTGGFF. Written as DNA, the CDR3 is TGTGCCAGCAGTGAGGAATTAGCGGGTACGGGGGGGTTCTTC.

This clonotype was counted only a few times. The V gene is TRBV15, the J gene TRBJ2-3; 9 nucleotides align to TRBD2. Germline-derived CDR1 and CDR2 are LNHNV and YYDKDF (reference sequence). The CDR3 is 16 residues long. J lost 4 bases, V lost 3 bases, and 8 bases had no gene match. CDR3 protein: CATSSSGREGADTQYF. The CDR3 DNA follows: TGTGCCACCAGCAGCTCGGGGCGGGAGGGAGCAGATACGCAGTATTTT.

This clonotype was seen more than once but under ten times. V is TRBV9 and J is TRBJ1-5, with unresolved D. The CDR3 runs 12 residues. In germline, CDR1 is SGDLS, CDR2 YYNGEE. Trimming pared 7 bases from V and 3 bases from J, leaving 8 bases between. This chain's CDR3 is CASGPFNQPQHF. CDR3 DNA sequence: TGTGCCAGCGGACCGTTCAATCAGCCCCAGCATTTT.

The genes are TRBV7-8 and TRBJ1-5; D may be TRBD1 (5 bases). Germline V gene lookup returns CDR1 SGHVS and CDR2 FQNEAQ. The CDR3 sequence is 16 residues long. V lost 1 base to trimming and J lost 0 bases, with 10 bases between them. In nucleotides, the CDR3 is TGTGCCAGCAGCTTAGGGGGGGGGAATAGCAATCAGCCCCAGCATTTT. It encodes CASSLGGGNSNQPQHF.

V is TRBV2 and J is TRBJ2-3; the D gene could be TRBD1 or TRBD2 (5 bases each). CDR3 size: 15 residues. Per the germline V gene, CDR1 is SNHLY and CDR2 is FYNNEI. The V end lost 7 bases, the J end lost 8 bases, and 22 bases lay between the germline ends. The CDR3 nucleotides read TGTGCCAGCATGCCAGGGACGCTCCCCGCTAGTACGCAGTATTTT. Translated: CASMPGTLPASTQYF.

This clonotype was detected only a few times. The chain employs TRBV6-2 or TRBV6-3 and TRBJ2-1; 8 positions agree with TRBD2. Germline CDR1 is MNHEY and CDR2 is SVGEGT. Losses at the gene ends were 4 bases for V and 0 bases for J; bases not matched to a gene: 5. The CDR3 has 16 amino acids. CDR3 coding DNA: TGTGCCAGCAGTTTTAGCGGGATTCACTCCTACAATGAGCAGTTCTTC. Protein product: CASSFSGIHSYNEQFF.

This clonotype was observed a few times. The chain combines TRBV4-1 with TRBJ2-3; D remains ambiguous. This CDR3 has 14 residues. The V and J ends lost 4 bases and 1 base respectively, with 9 bases between them. Germline CDR1 and CDR2: MGHRA and YSYEKL. CDR3: CASSPTVGTDTQYF. DNA of the CDR3: TGCGCCAGCAGCCCGACTGTGGGCACAGATACGCAGTATTTT.

The rearrangement links TRBV7-2 to TRBJ1-5; maybe TRBD1 (6 bases). The CDR3 extends over 13 amino acids. Germline V gene lookup returns CDR1 SGHTA and CDR2 FQGNSA. Trimming cost V 5 bases and J 3 bases, with 8 bases left between them. In nucleotides, the CDR3 is TGTGCCAGCAGCCAGGGGAACAATCAGCCCCAGCATTTT. The encoded protein is CASSQGNNQPQHF.

This chain links TRBV11-1 with TRBJ2-3, with 15 bases identical to TRBD2. V dropped 5 bases and J dropped 0; count of bases not matched to a gene: 9. The germline V gene has CDR1 SGHAT and CDR2 FQDESV (reference sequence). The CDR3 runs to 19 residues. The CDR3 DNA sequence: TGTGCCAGCAGCCCGGGACTAGCGGGAGGAGGTGGGAGCACAGATACGCAGTATTTT. Translation gives CASSPGLAGGGGSTDTQYF. Supplemented by reference TRBV11-1 and TRBJ2-3, the full variable domain reads EAEVAQSPRYKITEKSQAVAFWCDPISGHATLYWYRQILGQGPELLVQFQDESVVDDSQLPKDRFSAERLKGVDSTLKIQPAELGDSAMYLCASSPGLAGGGGSTDTQYFGPGTRLTVL.

V usage is TRBV27 and J usage is TRBJ2-3; D gene ambiguous. The germline CDR1 and CDR2 sequences are MNHEY and SMNVEV (reference sequence). This CDR3 has 13 residues. Trimming left V 4 bases short and J 3 bases short, with 8 bases between. Written as DNA, the CDR3 is TGTGCCAGCAGTTCTCTGAGGACAGATACGCAGTATTTT. Its translation: CASSSLRTDTQYF.

This clonotype was seen only a few times. The J gene is TRBJ1-1, the V gene TRBV20-1; D call uncertain. Trimming removed 6 bases from V and 0 bases from J, with 8 bases in between. Germline CDR1 DFQATT, CDR2 SNEGSKA (reference sequence). The CDR3 runs 12 residues. The DNA for the CDR3 is TGCAGTGCAGAAACAGTGAACACTGAAGCTTTCTTT. Translation: CSAETVNTEAFF.

The chain uses TRBV10-3 and TRBJ2-6, with TRBD2 matching 14 bases. Germline lookup yields CDR1 ENHRY and CDR2 SYGVKD. Trimming at V came to 8 bases and at J to 0 bases, leaving 6 bases not matched to a gene. There are 18 residues in the CDR3. The CDR3: CAIGGLAGGFSGANVLTF. In DNA form, the CDR3 reads TGTGCCATCGGCGGACTAGCGGGAGGATTCTCTGGGGCCAACGTCCTGACTTTC.

This clonotype was seen ten or more times. V is TRBV24-1 and J is TRBJ2-3; 11 nucleotides agree with TRBD2. CDR3 length: 17 residues. The V gene's germline CDR1 is KGHDR and CDR2 SFDVKD. Trimming cost V 3 bases and J 2 bases; bases outside gene matches: 6. CDR3 protein: CATSDPGTSGFTDTQYF. The CDR3 DNA reads TGTGCCACCAGTGATCCCGGGACTAGCGGCTTCACAGATACGCAGTATTTT.